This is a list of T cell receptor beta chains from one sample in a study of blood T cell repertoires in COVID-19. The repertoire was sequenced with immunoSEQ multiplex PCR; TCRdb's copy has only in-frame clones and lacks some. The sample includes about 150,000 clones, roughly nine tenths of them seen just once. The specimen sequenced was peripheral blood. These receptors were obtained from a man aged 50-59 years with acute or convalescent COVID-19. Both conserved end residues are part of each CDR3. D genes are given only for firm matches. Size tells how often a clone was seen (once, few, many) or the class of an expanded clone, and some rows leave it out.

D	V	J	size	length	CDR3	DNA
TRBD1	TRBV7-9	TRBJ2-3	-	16	CASSLASGGGTDTQYF	TGTGCCAGCAGCTTAGCATCAGGGGGCGGCACAGATACGCAGTATTTT
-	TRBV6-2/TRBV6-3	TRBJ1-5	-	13	CASSSLVSGPQHF	TGTGCCAGCAGTTCTTTGGTCTCGGGGCCCCAGCATTTT
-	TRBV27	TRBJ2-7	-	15	CASSFVGQGSYEQYF	TGTGCCAGCAGTTTCGTCGGGCAGGGATCCTACGAGCAGTACTTC
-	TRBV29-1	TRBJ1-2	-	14	CSDQGQGPPYGYTF	TGCAGCGACCAAGGGCAGGGGCCCCCCTATGGCTACACCTTC
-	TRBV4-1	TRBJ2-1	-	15	CASSQDRLQFDEQFF	TGCGCCAGCAGCCAAGATAGATTACAGTTCGATGAGCAGTTCTTC
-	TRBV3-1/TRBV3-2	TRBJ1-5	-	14	CASSQDSVAQPQHF	TGTGCCAGCAGCCAAGACTCAGTAGCCCAGCCCCAGCATTTT
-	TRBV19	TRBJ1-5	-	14	CASSSDRENQPQHF	TGTGCCAGTAGTTCTGACAGAGAGAATCAGCCCCAGCATTTT
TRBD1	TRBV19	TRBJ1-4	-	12	CASRTGYEKLFF	TGTGCCAGCCGGACAGGGTACGAAAAACTGTTTTTT
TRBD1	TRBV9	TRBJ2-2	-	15	CASSVGTGNTGELFF	TGTGCCAGCAGCGTAGGGACAGGGAACACCGGGGAGCTGTTTTTT
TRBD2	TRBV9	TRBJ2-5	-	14	CASSAGGVQETQYF	TGTGCCAGCAGCGCCGGGGGGGTCCAAGAGACCCAGTACTTC
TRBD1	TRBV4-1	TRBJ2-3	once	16	CASSQPGTGRADTQYF	TGCGCCAGCAGCCAACCCGGGACAGGGCGGGCAGATACGCAGTATTTT
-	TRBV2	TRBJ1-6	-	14	CASSTDTAEPPLHF	TGTGCCAGCAGTACTGACACAGCGGAACCACCCCTCCACTTT
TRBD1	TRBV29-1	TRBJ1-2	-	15	CSVEGGGQASFGYTF	TGCAGCGTTGAAGGTGGAGGACAGGCATCCTTTGGCTACACCTTC
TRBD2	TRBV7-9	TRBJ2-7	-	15	CASSSGLAGGYEQYF	TGTGCCAGCAGCTCCGGACTAGCGGGAGGCTACGAGCAGTACTTC
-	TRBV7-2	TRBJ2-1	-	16	CASSLDERITYNEQFF	TGTGCCAGCAGCTTAGACGAGCGGATAACCTACAATGAGCAGTTCTTC
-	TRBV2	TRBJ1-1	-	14	CATSIGTRNTEAFF	TGTGCCACCTCGATTGGGACACGGAACACTGAAGCTTTCTTT
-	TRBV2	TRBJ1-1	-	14	CASSSRGGNTEAFF	TGTGCCAGCAGTAGCAGGGGTGGGAACACTGAAGCTTTCTTT
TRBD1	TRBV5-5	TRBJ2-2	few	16	CASWGQLLGVSGELFF	TGTGCCAGCTGGGGACAGCTCCTCGGTGTTTCCGGGGAGCTGTTTTTT
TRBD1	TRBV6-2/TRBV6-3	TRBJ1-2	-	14	CASSETGTVYGYTF	TGTGCCAGCAGTGAGACCGGGACAGTCTATGGCTACACCTTC
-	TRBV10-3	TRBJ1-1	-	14	CAISESLQNTEAFF	TGTGCCATCAGTGAGTCACTACAGAACACTGAAGCTTTCTTT
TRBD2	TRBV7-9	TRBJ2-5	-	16	CASSLGAGGDQETQYF	TGTGCCAGCAGCTTAGGTGCGGGGGGCGACCAAGAGACCCAGTACTTC
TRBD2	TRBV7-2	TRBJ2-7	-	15	CASSPGLAVSYEQYF	TGTGCCAGCAGCCCGGGACTAGCGGTTTCCTACGAGCAGTACTTC
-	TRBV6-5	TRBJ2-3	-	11	CASTYSYTQYF	TGTGCCAGCACCTACAGTTATACGCAGTATTTT
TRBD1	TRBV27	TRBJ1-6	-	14	CASSFRQGNSPLHF	TGTGCCAGCAGTTTCCGACAGGGGAATTCACCCCTCCACTTT
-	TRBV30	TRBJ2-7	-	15	CAWSRPSDSAYEQYF	TGTGCCTGGAGCCGACCCTCGGACAGCGCCTACGAGCAGTACTTC
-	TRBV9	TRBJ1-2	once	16	CASSVASRQGFYGYTF	TGTGCCAGCAGCGTAGCTTCCCGGCAGGGGTTTTATGGCTACACCTTC
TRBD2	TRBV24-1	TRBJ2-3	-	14	CATRQTSGADTQYF	TGTGCCACCCGCCAGACTAGCGGGGCAGATACGCAGTATTTT
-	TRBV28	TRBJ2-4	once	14	CASSHRVVGNIQYF	TGTGCCAGCAGCCACAGGGTGGTTGGGAACATTCAGTACTTC
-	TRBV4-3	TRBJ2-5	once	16	CASSHEGGGREETQYF	TGCGCCAGCAGCCACGAAGGGGGGGGGCGAGAAGAGACCCAGTACTTC
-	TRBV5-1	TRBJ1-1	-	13	CASSSGDRAEAFF	TGCGCCAGCAGCTCCGGAGACAGAGCAGAAGCTTTCTTT
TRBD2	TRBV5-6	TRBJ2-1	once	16	CASSFTTSGFDNEQFF	TGTGCCAGCAGCTTTACGACTAGCGGGTTTGACAATGAGCAGTTCTTC
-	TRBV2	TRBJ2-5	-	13	CASRSGSEETQYF	TGTGCCAGCCGGAGCGGCTCCGAAGAGACCCAGTACTTC
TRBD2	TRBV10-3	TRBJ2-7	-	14	CAISEGLAGNEQYF	TGTGCCATCAGTGAAGGACTAGCGGGAAACGAGCAGTACTTC
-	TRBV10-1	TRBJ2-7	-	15	CASSESTGGAFEQYF	TGCGCCAGCAGTGAGTCGACTGGGGGGGCGTTCGAGCAGTACTTC
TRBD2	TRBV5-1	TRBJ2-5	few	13	CASSSTSGETQYF	TGCGCCAGCAGCTCGACTAGCGGGGAGACCCAGTACTTC
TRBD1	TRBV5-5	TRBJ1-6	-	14	CASSLGQGVSPLHF	TGTGCCAGCAGCTTGGGACAGGGCGTCTCACCCCTCCACTTT
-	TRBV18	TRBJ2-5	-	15	CASSTDRTFQETQYF	TGTGCCAGCTCAACAGACAGGACCTTCCAAGAGACCCAGTACTTC
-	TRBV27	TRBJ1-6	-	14	CASSLSDSVLALHF	TGTGCCAGCAGTTTATCGGACAGTGTGTTGGCCCTCCACTTT
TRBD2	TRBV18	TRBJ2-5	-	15	CASSLNSGTAETQYF	TGTGCCAGCTCACTCAATAGCGGGACGGCAGAGACCCAGTACTTC
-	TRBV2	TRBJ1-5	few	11	CASSEGASQHF	TGTGCCAGCAGTGAGGGGGCCTCCCAGCATTTT
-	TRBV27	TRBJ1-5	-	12	CASSTFPGPQHF	TGTGCCAGCAGTACCTTCCCGGGGCCCCAGCATTTT
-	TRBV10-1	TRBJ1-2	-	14	CASTWTEPPYGYTF	TGCGCCAGCACTTGGACAGAGCCTCCCTATGGCTACACCTTC
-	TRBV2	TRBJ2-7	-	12	CASRQGLYEQYF	TGTGCCAGCAGACAGGGTTTGTACGAGCAGTACTTC
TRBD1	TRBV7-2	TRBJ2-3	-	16	CASSSGQGGLTDTQYF	TGTGCCAGCAGCTCAGGACAGGGGGGACTCACAGATACGCAGTATTTT
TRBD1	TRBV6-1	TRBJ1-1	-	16	CASSERLGTGGTEAFF	TGTGCCAGCAGTGAGCGTCTAGGGACAGGGGGCACTGAAGCTTTCTTT
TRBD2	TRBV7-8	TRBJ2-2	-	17	CASSLAPAGGRSGELFF	TGTGCCAGCAGCTTAGCGCCTGCGGGGGGCCGTTCCGGGGAGCTGTTTTTT
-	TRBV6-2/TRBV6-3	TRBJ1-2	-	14	CASSHPWQEDGYTF	TGTGCCAGCAGTCACCCATGGCAAGAGGATGGCTACACCTTC
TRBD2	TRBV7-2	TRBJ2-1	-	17	CASSPSTGTSSYNEQFF	TGTGCCAGCAGCCCATCGACCGGGACTAGCTCCTACAATGAGCAGTTCTTC
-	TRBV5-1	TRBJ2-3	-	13	CASSSGISDTQYF	TGCGCCAGCAGCTCGGGGATTTCGGATACGCAGTATTTT
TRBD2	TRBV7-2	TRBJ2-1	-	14	CASSLGGRGNEQFF	TGTGCCAGCAGCTTAGGCGGGAGGGGTAATGAGCAGTTCTTC
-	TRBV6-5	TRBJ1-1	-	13	CASSTGGGTEAFF	TGTGCCAGCAGCACGGGGGGGGGCACTGAAGCTTTCTTT
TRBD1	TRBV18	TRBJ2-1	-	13	CASSGDSQMREFF	TGTGCCAGCTCTGGGGACAGTCAAATGAGGGAGTTCTTC